A selection of T cell receptor beta chains follows, all from one sample in a study of cytomegalovirus exposure and HLA in healthy donors. Profiling relied on immunoSEQ multiplex PCR, and the TCRdb table lists in-frame clones only, not all of them. The sample lists 100,000 to 150,000 clones, 8.5% to 9% occurring once. Sequencing was done on a sample of PBMCs. The source is a middle-aged woman in good health and CMV-seropositive. Each CDR3 is given with its conserved first and last residue. D genes are given only for firm matches. Rows may omit the clone size; those that give it use once, few, many or a size class.

length: 15
V: TRBV5-4
D: TRBD2
J: TRBJ2-1
size: NA
CDR3: CASSLELAGYNEQFF

length: 15
V: TRBV30
D: TRBD1
J: TRBJ1-1
size: NA
CDR3: CAWRSRTGVITEAFF

length: 15
V: TRBV7-8
D: NA
J: TRBJ2-5
size: few
CDR3: CASSYSTSVWETQYF

length: 19
V: TRBV4-1
D: TRBD2
J: TRBJ2-5
size: NA
CDR3: CASSQLGTSGLTSQETQYF

length: 13
V: TRBV7-8
D: NA
J: TRBJ1-2
size: NA
CDR3: CASSFSGNYGYTF

length: 14
V: TRBV5-1
D: TRBD2
J: TRBJ2-7
size: few
CDR3: CASSFGGATYEQYF

length: 14
V: TRBV9
D: NA
J: TRBJ2-7
size: NA
CDR3: CASSVDVQFYEQYF

length: 11
V: TRBV20-1
D: TRBD1
J: TRBJ2-3
size: NA
CDR3: CSARTGDTQYF

length: 15
V: TRBV6-5
D: NA
J: TRBJ2-5
size: NA
CDR3: CASQPAETGEETQYF

length: 15
V: TRBV27
D: NA
J: TRBJ2-2
size: NA
CDR3: CASTPLGGLTGELFF

length: 16
V: TRBV5-4
D: NA
J: TRBJ2-7
size: NA
CDR3: CASSFQSGTDFYEQYF

length: 13
V: TRBV6-4
D: NA
J: TRBJ1-5
size: NA
CDR3: CASSPVGGQPQHF

length: 15
V: TRBV6-4
D: TRBD2
J: TRBJ2-1
size: few
CDR3: CASSGLAGEGNEQFF

length: 14
V: TRBV28
D: TRBD1
J: TRBJ2-5
size: NA
CDR3: CASRVDRRQETQYF

length: 14
V: TRBV2
D: TRBD2
J: TRBJ2-1
size: few
CDR3: CASSTTSGAGEQFF

length: 15
V: TRBV15
D: NA
J: TRBJ1-1
size: few
CDR3: CATSRDRGGNTEAFF

length: 16
V: TRBV27
D: TRBD1
J: TRBJ1-2
size: NA
CDR3: CASSPDFGQGLYGYTF

length: 14
V: TRBV7-9
D: NA
J: TRBJ2-7
size: NA
CDR3: CASSSLGTEYEQYF

length: 14
V: TRBV5-1
D: TRBD1
J: TRBJ2-2
size: NA
CDR3: CASSGDRGTGELFF

length: 17
V: TRBV7-9
D: NA
J: TRBJ2-2
size: few
CDR3: CASSLDARGQNTGELFF

length: 14
V: TRBV7-6
D: TRBD2
J: TRBJ2-1
size: few
CDR3: CASRRGGGYNEQFF

length: 18
V: TRBV28
D: NA
J: TRBJ1-5
size: NA
CDR3: CASTSPPGGRSSNQPQHF

length: 14
V: TRBV14
D: TRBD2
J: TRBJ2-1
size: few
CDR3: CASSLSGGANEQFF

length: 12
V: TRBV7-9
D: NA
J: TRBJ1-1
size: few
CDR3: CASSLFPGEAFF

length: 15
V: TRBV5-4
D: TRBD1
J: TRBJ2-2
size: NA
CDR3: CASSYGTEVTGELFF

length: 15
V: TRBV6-5
D: NA
J: TRBJ2-7
size: many
CDR3: CASSYSGQGKSEQYF

length: 14
V: TRBV7-9
D: NA
J: TRBJ2-7
size: few
CDR3: CASSLGQRGHEQYF

length: 15
V: TRBV4-2
D: TRBD1
J: TRBJ1-2
size: few
CDR3: CASSPRDRDIYGYTF